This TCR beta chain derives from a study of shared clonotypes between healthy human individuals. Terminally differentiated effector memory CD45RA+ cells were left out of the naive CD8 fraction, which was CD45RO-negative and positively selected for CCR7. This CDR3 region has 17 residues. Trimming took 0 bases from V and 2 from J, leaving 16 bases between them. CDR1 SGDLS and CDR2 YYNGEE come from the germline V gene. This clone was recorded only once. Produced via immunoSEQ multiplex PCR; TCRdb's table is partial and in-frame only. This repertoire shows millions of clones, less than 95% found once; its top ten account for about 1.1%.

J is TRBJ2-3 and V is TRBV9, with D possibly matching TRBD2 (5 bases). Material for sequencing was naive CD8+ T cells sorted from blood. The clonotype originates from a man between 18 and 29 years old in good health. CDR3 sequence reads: CASSVAPSGVDTDTQYF. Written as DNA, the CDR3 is TGTGCCAGCAGCGTAGCTCCCAGCGGAGTAGACACAGATACGCAGTATTTT.